Listed here is a single T cell receptor (beta chain). Its target is not known. CDR1 and CDR2 from the germline V gene are SGHAT and FQNNGV. Deletions cut 1 base from V and 6 bases from J, with 16 bases between. This CDR3 comprises 15 residues. Authors' processing steps: Sequence data from immunoSEQ were junction-only and lacked quality scores; consequently, filtering differed. Clones were sequenced by immunoSEQ multiplex PCR, and TCRdb holds only the in-frame ones, with some missing. V and J calls and clone size are as listed in that table; D and trimming were resolved from the DNA. The table includes more than 2,000,000 clones, approximately 93% detected once. The data are from a study of shared clonotypes between healthy human individuals. Division of CD4+ cells produced a CD45RA+ naive subset and a CD45RA-negative memory subset. Study-wide results and caveats: Deeper or shallower sequencing was expected to change how clonotypes are shared among donors. Clonotypes not shared had lower generation probabilities than those common to all four donors.

The chain has TRBV11-2 and TRBJ2-7; the D call may be TRBD1 or TRBD2 (5 bases each). Sequenced input: naive CD4+ T cells from PBMCs. As for subset: CD45RA+ positively selected. The source is a man aged 18 to 29 in good health. Some clones in this sample may be carry-over from other donors' samples. CDR3 in DNA: TGTGCCAGCAGCTTAGTAATAGGGACGGTAAGCGAGCAGTACTTC. This codes for CASSLVIGTVSEQYF. The whole variable domain, remainder taken from reference TRBV11-2 and TRBJ2-7, is EAGVAQSPRYKIIEKRQSVAFWCNPISGHATLYWYQQILGQGPKLLIQFQNNGVVDDSQLPKDRFSAERLKGVDSTLKIQPAKLEDSAVYLCASSLVIGTVSEQYFGPGTRLTVT.